This entry lists 20 T cell receptor beta chains sequenced from one sample in a study of shared T cell receptors in the human thymus. Sequencing was performed with immunoSEQ multiplex PCR; in TCRdb, only in-frame clones are kept and a portion is missing. This sample carries 500,000 to 750,000 clones, around 89% of them seen once, and the ten largest clones take around 0.01%. The same data also contributed to another study, on human thymus T cells.

Material for sequencing was thymocytes. The receptor source for this set is a boy in the first two years of life with a congenital heart defect.

The chain has TRBV9 and TRBJ2-1, with 12 bases matching TRBD2. Germline CDR1 is SGDLS and CDR2 is YYNGEE. The CDR3 length is 15 residues. V was pared by 4 bases and J by 4 bases, with 3 bases of the junction left unmatched. The CDR3 region is CASSSGLAGYNEQFF. The DNA for the CDR3 is TGTGCCAGCAGCTCTGGACTAGCGGGGTACAATGAGCAGTTCTTC.

This chain links TRBV7-9 with TRBJ1-2; the match to TRBD1 covers 9 bases. CDR1 and CDR2 from the germline V gene are SEHNR and FQNEAQ (reference sequence). Losses at the gene ends were 2 bases for V and 6 bases for J; bases not matched to a gene: 4. The CDR3 is 14 amino acids. The CDR3 here is CASSLWGQGDGYTF. CDR3 sequence (DNA): TGTGCCAGCAGCTTATGGGGACAGGGCGATGGCTACACCTTC.

V and J are TRBV4-1 and TRBJ2-3, with 7 bases fitting TRBD1. The CDR3 totals 15 residues. CDR1 and CDR2 from the germline V gene are MGHRA and YSYEKL. Trimming removed 2 bases from V and 0 bases from J; junction bases left unmatched: 2. As DNA, the CDR3 is TGCGCCAGCAGCCAATACAGGGGTAGCACAGATACGCAGTATTTT. This encodes CASSQYRGSTDTQYF.

The genes are TRBV4-2 and TRBJ2-3, with TRBD2 matching over 13 bases. Trimming cost V 4 bases and J 5 bases; bases outside gene matches: 27. The CDR3 spans 23 residues. Germline V lookup: CDR1 LGHNA, CDR2 YNFKEQ. The CDR3 nucleotides are TGTGCCAGCAGCCTCACCTCTATACCGACTAGCGGGGGGAGTGGCGAAGGAGGAGATACGCAGTATTTT. Protein: CASSLTSIPTSGGSGEGGDTQYF.

V usage is TRBV6-6 and J usage is TRBJ1-1, with TRBD1 matching 12 bases. This CDR3 spans 14 amino acids. The germline V gene encodes CDR1 MNHNY and CDR2 SVGAGI (reference sequence). The J segment lost 4 bases and the V segment lost 10 bases, leaving 7 bases of the junction unmatched. The CDR3 spells CATYPGQGATEAFF. CDR3 in DNA: TGTGCCACCTATCCGGGACAGGGGGCCACTGAAGCTTTCTTT.

The gene calls are TRBV2 and TRBJ2-2, with 8 bases that match TRBD2. CDR1 SNHLY and CDR2 FYNNEI come from the germline V gene. J was trimmed by 7 bases and V by 1 base; bases with no gene match: 17. The CDR3 consists of 19 residues. The chain's CDR3 is CASSEVPGASGSPGGELFF. The CDR3 DNA reads as TGTGCCAGCAGTGAAGTCCCCGGAGCGAGCGGGAGTCCCGGCGGGGAGCTGTTTTTT.

The gene calls are TRBV7-6 and TRBJ2-5; D call uncertain. CDR1 and CDR2 from the germline V gene are SGHVS and FNYEAQ. This CDR3 has 12 amino acids. V was trimmed by 5 bases and J by 2 bases, leaving 6 bases between them. The CDR3 DNA is TGTGCCAGCAGCCTGAGACAAGAGACCCAGTACTTC. This sequence encodes CASSLRQETQYF.

This chain links TRBV12-5 with TRBJ2-1; TRBD1 matches 8 bases. The CDR3 runs to 15 residues. In germline, CDR1 is LGHNT, CDR2 FRNRAP. V gave up 5 bases and J gave up 4 bases; unmatched junction bases: 7. CDR3 in amino acids: CASGGPGGRYNEQFF. The CDR3 DNA reads TGTGCTAGTGGTGGTCCAGGGGGCCGTTACAATGAGCAGTTCTTC.

The rearrangement uses TRBV29-1 and TRBJ2-7, with D maybe TRBD1 (6 bases). V was cut by 5 bases and J by 2 bases, with 16 bases left in between. The CDR3 consists of 14 residues. Germline V gene sequence: CDR1 SQVTM, CDR2 ANQGSEA. CDR3 bases: TGCAGCGTTTCGCCCACAGGGTTCACCTACGAGCAGTACTTC. Protein product: CSVSPTGFTYEQYF.

The chain links TRBV30 to TRBJ2-1, with a weak D call TRBD1 (6 bases). Germline V gives CDR1 GTSNPN, CDR2 SVGIG (reference sequence). The CDR3 is 13 residues long. The V end was cut by 4 bases, the J end by 7 bases, with 14 bases between. The CDR3 region is CAWTQGPHNEQFF. For the CDR3, the DNA is TGTGCCTGGACGCAGGGGCCCCATAATGAGCAGTTCTTC. The whole variable domain, remainder taken from reference TRBV30 and TRBJ2-1, is SQTIHQWPATLVQPVGSPLSLECTVEGTSNPNLYWYRQAAGRGLQLLFYSVGIGQISSEVPQNLSASRPQDRQFILSSKKLLLSDSGFYLCAWTQGPHNEQFFGPGTRLTVL.

The chain is built from TRBV14 and TRBJ2-1, with 9 bases aligning to TRBD1. The CDR3 totals 15 residues. Losses at the gene ends were 4 bases for V and 5 bases for J; bases not matched to a gene: 6. Looked up from germline, CDR1 is SGHDN and CDR2 is FVKESK. As DNA, the CDR3 is TGTGCCAGCAGCCGGAGGACAGGGGTTAACAATGAGCAGTTCTTC. Translation gives CASSRRTGVNNEQFF. Full variable domain (missing parts from reference TRBV14 and TRBJ2-1): EAGVTQFPSHSVIEKGQTVTLRCDPISGHDNLYWYRRVMGKEIKFLLHFVKESKQDESGMPNNRFLAERTGGTYSTLKVQPAELEDSGVYFCASSRRTGVNNEQFFGPGTRLTVL.

The chain carries TRBV5-6 and TRBJ2-1; D uncertain. Germline V gene sequence: CDR1 SGHDT, CDR2 YYEEEE. V lost 4 bases, J lost 2 bases, and 13 bases lay in between. CDR3 length equals 15 residues. CDR3 protein: CASSPLHSTYNEQFF. The DNA of the CDR3 is TGTGCCAGCAGCCCGCTACACAGTACCTACAATGAGCAGTTCTTC.

The chain is built from TRBV25-1 and TRBJ2-5; the match to TRBD2 covers 8 bases. Germline assignment: CDR1 MGHDK and CDR2 SYGVNS. The CDR3 loop spans 15 amino acids. With V trimmed by 2 bases and J by 2 bases, 4 bases remained unmatched. CDR3 bases: TGTGCCAGCAGTGAACCCTTAGCGGGACAAGAGACCCAGTACTTC. This translates into CASSEPLAGQETQYF.

The rearrangement joins TRBV5-1 to TRBJ2-1; 7 positions agree with TRBD2. This CDR3 is 16 amino acids long. Germline values: CDR1 SGHRS, CDR2 YFSETQ. The V segment lost 5 bases and the J segment 5 bases; nucleotides outside the gene matches: 13. CDR3 in DNA: TGCGCCAGCAGTCCCCCCGGACTAGATGGGGACAATGAGCAGTTCTTC. It codes for CASSPPGLDGDNEQFF.

The V gene is TRBV5-6, the J gene TRBJ1-1; D may be TRBD1 (6 bases). V was cut by 1 base and J by 7 bases, with 11 bases left in between. This CDR3 has 13 residues. Germline V gene sequence: CDR1 SGHDT, CDR2 YYEEEE. The CDR3 DNA reads TGTGCCAGCAGCTTGCGAGGGGGAAATGAAGCTTTCTTT. It translates to CASSLRGGNEAFF.

This rearrangement joins TRBV29-1 to TRBJ1-1; the D is unclear. The CDR3 runs 13 residues. Germline loops: CDR1 SQVTM, CDR2 ANQGSEA. V was cut by 4 bases and J by 0 bases, with 9 bases left in between. The CDR3 DNA reads as TGCAGCGTTGGGGAGGCCTTGAACACTGAAGCTTTCTTT. Translating gives CSVGEALNTEAFF. Filled out from reference TRBV29-1 and TRBJ1-1, the complete variable domain reads SAVISQKPSRDICQRGTSLTIQCQVDSQVTMMFWYRQQPGQSLTLIATANQGSEATYESGFVIDKFPISRPNLTFSTLTVSNMSPEDSSIYLCSVGEALNTEAFFGQGTRLTVV.

The V and J genes are TRBV5-1 and TRBJ1-1, with 9 positions matching TRBD1. The CDR3 runs 13 residues. CDR1 and CDR2 from the germline V gene are SGHRS and YFSETQ. With V trimmed by 4 bases and J by 6 bases, 4 bases remained unmatched. In DNA form, the CDR3 reads TGCGCCAGCAGCGTAACAGGGGGCTCTGAAGCTTTCTTT. Translating gives CASSVTGGSEAFF.

The chain joins TRBV14 to TRBJ2-7; the match to TRBD1 covers 8 bases. Germline-derived CDR1 and CDR2 are SGHDN and FVKESK. This CDR3 is built from 16 residues. J was trimmed by 1 base and V by 5 bases; bases with no gene match: 10. CDR3 DNA sequence: TGTGCCAGCAGCGTAAGGGACAGGCTGACATCCTACGAGCAGTACTTC. This sequence encodes CASSVRDRLTSYEQYF. The full variable domain, its missing parts supplied by reference TRBV14 and TRBJ2-7, is EAGVTQFPSHSVIEKGQTVTLRCDPISGHDNLYWYRRVMGKEIKFLLHFVKESKQDESGMPNNRFLAERTGGTYSTLKVQPAELEDSGVYFCASSVRDRLTSYEQYFGPGTRLTVT.

The gene calls are TRBV5-8 and TRBJ2-7; 7 nucleotides match TRBD1. Germline loops: CDR1 SGHTS, CDR2 YDEGEE. V was pared by 3 bases and J by 2 bases, with 5 bases of the junction left unmatched. There are 14 residues in the CDR3. The CDR3 region is CASSSWDSTYEQYF. The CDR3 coding sequence is TGTGCCAGCAGCTCGTGGGACAGTACCTACGAGCAGTACTTC. The variable domain in full, completed from reference TRBV5-8 and TRBJ2-7, reads EAGVTQSPTHLIKTRGQQATLRCSPISGHTSVYWYQQALGLGLQFLLWYDEGEERNRGNFPPRFSGRQFPNYSSELNVNALELEDSALYLCASSSWDSTYEQYFGPGTRLTVT.

The genes are TRBV30 and TRBJ2-3, with 8 bases aligning to TRBD2. This CDR3 comprises 14 residues. V trimming: 3 bases; J trimming: 6 bases; junction bases outside the gene matches: 8. The germline gives CDR1 GTSNPN, CDR2 SVGIG (reference sequence). CDR3 nucleotides: TGTGCCTGGAGAGACGGGAGGGCATGGGATACGCAGTATTTT. Translating gives CAWRDGRAWDTQYF. Complete variable domain (other parts from reference TRBV30 and TRBJ2-3): SQTIHQWPATLVQPVGSPLSLECTVEGTSNPNLYWYRQAAGRGLQLLFYSVGIGQISSEVPQNLSASRPQDRQFILSSKKLLLSDSGFYLCAWRDGRAWDTQYFGPGTRLTVL.